This T cell receptor beta chain was recovered during a study of T cell repertoires in cytomegalovirus infection. Via MiXCR, TCRdb re-called the reads, giving one row per CDR3 protein. The sample has about half a million distinct CDR3 sequences, about 42% seen once. The CDR3 extends over 14 amino acids. Losses at the gene ends were 6 bases for V and 5 bases for J; bases not matched to a gene: 5. Germline loops: CDR1 SNHLY, CDR2 FYNNEI. In this sample, this clonotype turned up once. Antigen: not known. V gene TRBV2 combines with J gene TRBJ2-1; 9 positions agree with TRBD1. Sequencing used cultured PBMCs, obtained from culture after CMV antigen stimulation. The sequence was collected from a human donor in good health (CMV status not recorded). Some clones in this sample may be carry-over from other donors' samples. This CDR3 is CASRRQGENNEQFF. DNA for the CDR3: TGTGCCAGCAGGAGACAGGGGGAAAACAATGAGCAGTTCTTC.